This TCR beta chain was recorded in a study of technical replicates of blood from several donors. Data came from immunoSEQ multiplex PCR; TCRdb stores just in-frame clones and leaves some out. The table has 75,000 to 85,000 clones, approximately 94% seen once; the top ten hold roughly 0.36%. The CDR3 extends over 16 amino acids. The junction had 9 bases not matched to a gene; V was cut back by 0 bases and J by 8 bases. Germline V gives CDR1 LNHNV, CDR2 YYDKDF (reference sequence). Sequencing used T cells isolated from PBMCs. The source is a human donor in good health. The chain is built from TRBV15 and TRBJ2-1; the match to TRBD2 covers 8 bases. CDR3: CATSRDPGLVAYEQFF. The CDR3 nucleotides are TGTGCCACCAGCAGAGACCCGGGACTAGTGGCCTATGAGCAGTTCTTC.